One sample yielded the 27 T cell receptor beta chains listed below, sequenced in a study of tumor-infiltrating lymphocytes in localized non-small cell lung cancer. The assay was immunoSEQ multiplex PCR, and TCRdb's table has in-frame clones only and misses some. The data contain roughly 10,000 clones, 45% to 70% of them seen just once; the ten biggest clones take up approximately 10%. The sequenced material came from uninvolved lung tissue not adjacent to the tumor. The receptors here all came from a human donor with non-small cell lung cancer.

CDR3 sequence: CSVENAGGYGYTF. The CDR3 DNA reads TGCAGCGTTGAAAATGCGGGGGGTTATGGCTACACCTTC. The chain is built from TRBV29-1 and TRBJ1-2; D is perhaps TRBD1 (5 bases). The length of the CDR3 is 13 residues. Trimming left V 2 bases short and J 5 bases short, with 12 bases between. CDR1 and CDR2 (germline): SQVTM, ANQGSEA.

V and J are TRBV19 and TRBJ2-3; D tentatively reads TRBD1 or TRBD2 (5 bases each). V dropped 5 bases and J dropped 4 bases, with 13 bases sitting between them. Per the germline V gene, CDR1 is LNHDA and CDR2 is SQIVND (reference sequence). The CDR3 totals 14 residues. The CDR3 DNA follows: TGTGCCAGTAGTTCCCGTGTGGGGGCAGATACGCAGTATTTT. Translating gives CASSSRVGADTQYF.

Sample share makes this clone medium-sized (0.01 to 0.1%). CDR3 DNA: TGTGCCAGCAGAACGACAGCAATGAACACTGAAGCTTTCTTT. The encoded protein is CASRTTAMNTEAFF. This chain connects TRBV6-5 to TRBJ1-1; D perhaps matches TRBD1 (5 bases). Germline CDR1 reads MNHEY; CDR2 reads SVGAGI. The germline V and J ends were trimmed by 6 bases and 0 bases, with 11 bases remaining between them. This CDR3 is 14 amino acids long.

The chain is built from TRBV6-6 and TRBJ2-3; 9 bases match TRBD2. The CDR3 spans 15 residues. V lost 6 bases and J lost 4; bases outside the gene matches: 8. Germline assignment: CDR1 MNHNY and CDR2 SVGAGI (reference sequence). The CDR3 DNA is TGTGCCAGCAGCCGAGGGACTAGCCTCTCAGATACGCAGTATTTT. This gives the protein CASSRGTSLSDTQYF.

CDR3: CASSPRRGETQYF. DNA for the CDR3: TGTGCCAGCAGCCCTAGGAGAGGGGAGACCCAGTACTTC. V is TRBV11-2 and J is TRBJ2-5, with D perhaps TRBD2 (5 bases). Trimming shortened V by 5 bases and J by 5 bases, and 12 bases separated the two germline ends. Germline V gene data show CDR1 as SGHAT and CDR2 as FQNNGV. The CDR3 runs to 13 residues.

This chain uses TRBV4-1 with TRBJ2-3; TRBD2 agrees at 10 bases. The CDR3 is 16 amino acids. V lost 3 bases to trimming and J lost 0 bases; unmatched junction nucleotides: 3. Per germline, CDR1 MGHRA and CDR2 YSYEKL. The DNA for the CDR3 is TGCGCCAGCAGCCATCCTAGCGGGGGTAGCACAGATACGCAGTATTTT. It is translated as CASSHPSGGSTDTQYF.

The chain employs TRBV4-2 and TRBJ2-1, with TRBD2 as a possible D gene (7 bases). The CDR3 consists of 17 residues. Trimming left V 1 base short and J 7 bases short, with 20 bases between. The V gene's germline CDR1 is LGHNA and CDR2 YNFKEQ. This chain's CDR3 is CASSQGQDSGGKNEQFF. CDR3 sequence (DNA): TGTGCCAGCAGCCAAGGACAGGACTCGGGGGGTAAGAATGAGCAGTTCTTC.

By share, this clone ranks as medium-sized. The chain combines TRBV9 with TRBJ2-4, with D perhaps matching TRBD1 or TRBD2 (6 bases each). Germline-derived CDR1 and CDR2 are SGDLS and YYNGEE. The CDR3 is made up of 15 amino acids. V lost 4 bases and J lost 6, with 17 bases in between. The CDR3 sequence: CASSRRVGGGNIQYF. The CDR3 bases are TGTGCCAGCAGCAGGCGAGTGGGGGGCGGAAACATTCAGTACTTC. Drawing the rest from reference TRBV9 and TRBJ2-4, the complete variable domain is DSGVTQTPKHLITATGQRVTLRCSPRSGDLSVYWYQQSLDQGLQFLIQYYNGEERAKGNILERFSAQQFPDLHSELNLSSLELGDSALYFCASSRRVGGGNIQYFGAGTRLSVL.

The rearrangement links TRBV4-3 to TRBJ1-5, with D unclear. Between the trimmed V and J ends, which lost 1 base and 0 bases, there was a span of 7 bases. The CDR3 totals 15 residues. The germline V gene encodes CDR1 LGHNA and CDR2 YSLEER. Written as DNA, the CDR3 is TGCGCCAGCAGCCAAGGAATCAGTAGCAATCAGCCCCAGCATTTT. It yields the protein CASSQGISSNQPQHF.

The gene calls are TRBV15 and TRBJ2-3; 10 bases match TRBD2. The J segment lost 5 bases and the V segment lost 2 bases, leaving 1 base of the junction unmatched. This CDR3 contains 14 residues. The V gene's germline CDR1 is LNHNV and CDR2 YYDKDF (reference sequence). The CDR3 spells CATSRIAGGDTQYF. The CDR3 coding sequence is TGTGCCACCAGCAGAATAGCGGGGGGAGATACGCAGTATTTT.

CDR3 amino acids: CASSRPRPHTGELFF. The CDR3 region has the DNA TGTGCCAGCAGTCGCCCACGTCCTCACACCGGGGAGCTGTTTTTT. This rearrangement joins TRBV6-1 to TRBJ2-2; D is unresolved. The CDR3 sequence is 15 residues long. Trimming removed 5 bases at V and 3 bases at J, with 13 bases between. The germline V gene encodes CDR1 MNHNS and CDR2 SASEGT.

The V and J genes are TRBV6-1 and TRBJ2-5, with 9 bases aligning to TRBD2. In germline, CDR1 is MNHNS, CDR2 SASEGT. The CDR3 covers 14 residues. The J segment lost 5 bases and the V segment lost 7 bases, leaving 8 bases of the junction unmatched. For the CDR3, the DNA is TGTGCCAGCAAGAGCGGGGGGACCGGGGAGACCCAGTACTTC. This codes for CASKSGGTGETQYF.

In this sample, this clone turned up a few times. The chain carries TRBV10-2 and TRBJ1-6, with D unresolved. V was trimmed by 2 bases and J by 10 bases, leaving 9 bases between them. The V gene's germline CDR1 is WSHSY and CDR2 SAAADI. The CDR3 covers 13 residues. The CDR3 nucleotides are TGCGCCAGCAGTGAGCGGTTTATCTCACCCCTCCACTTT. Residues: CASSERFISPLHF.

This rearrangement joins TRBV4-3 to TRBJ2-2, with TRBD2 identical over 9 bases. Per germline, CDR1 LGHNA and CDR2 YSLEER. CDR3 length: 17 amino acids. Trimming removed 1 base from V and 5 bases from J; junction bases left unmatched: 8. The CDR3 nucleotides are TGCGCCAGCAGCCAAGGCGGGGGGGCCCAAAGGACCGGGGAGCTGTTTTTT. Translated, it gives CASSQGGGAQRTGELFF.

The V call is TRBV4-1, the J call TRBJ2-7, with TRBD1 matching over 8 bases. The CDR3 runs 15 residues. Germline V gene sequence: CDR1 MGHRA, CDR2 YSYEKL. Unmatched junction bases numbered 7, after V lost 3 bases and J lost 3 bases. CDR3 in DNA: TGCGCCAGCAGCCAGCCGGACAGGGTCAACTACGAGCAGTACTTC. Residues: CASSQPDRVNYEQYF.

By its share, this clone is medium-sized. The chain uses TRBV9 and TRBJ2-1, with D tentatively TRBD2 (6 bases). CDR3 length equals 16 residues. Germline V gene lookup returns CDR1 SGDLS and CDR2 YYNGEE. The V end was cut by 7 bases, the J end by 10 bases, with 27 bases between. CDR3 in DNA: TGTGCCAGCCGGAGGGTGGAAAGCGCTGGAGACCAAGAGCAGTTCTTC. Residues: CASRRVESAGDQEQFF.

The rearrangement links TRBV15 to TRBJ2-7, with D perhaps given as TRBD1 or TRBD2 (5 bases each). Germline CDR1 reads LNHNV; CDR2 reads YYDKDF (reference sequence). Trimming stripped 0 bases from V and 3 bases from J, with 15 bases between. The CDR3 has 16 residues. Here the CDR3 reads CATSRDRSRDLYEQYF. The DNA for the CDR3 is TGTGCCACCAGCAGAGATCGTTCGAGGGACCTCTACGAGCAGTACTTC.

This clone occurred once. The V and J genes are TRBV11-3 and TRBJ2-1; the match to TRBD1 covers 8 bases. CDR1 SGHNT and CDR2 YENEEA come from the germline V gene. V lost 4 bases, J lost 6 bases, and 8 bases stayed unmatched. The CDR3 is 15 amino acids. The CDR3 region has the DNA TGTGCCAGCAGCTCCAGGACAGGGCTAGGCAATGAGCAGTTCTTC. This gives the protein CASSSRTGLGNEQFF.

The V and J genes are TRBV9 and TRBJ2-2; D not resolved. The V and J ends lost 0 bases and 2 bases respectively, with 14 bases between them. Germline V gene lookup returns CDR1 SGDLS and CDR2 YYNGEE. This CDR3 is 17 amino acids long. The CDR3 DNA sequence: TGTGCCAGCAGCGTAGTCCCGTATCAGCTCAACACCGGGGAGCTGTTTTTT. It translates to CASSVVPYQLNTGELFF.

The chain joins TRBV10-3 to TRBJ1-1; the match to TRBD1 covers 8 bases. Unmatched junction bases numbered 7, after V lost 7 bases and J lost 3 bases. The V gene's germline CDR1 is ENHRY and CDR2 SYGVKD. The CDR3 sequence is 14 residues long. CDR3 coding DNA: TGTGCCATCACTAACAGGGGGAGCGACACTGAAGCTTTCTTT. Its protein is CAITNRGSDTEAFF.

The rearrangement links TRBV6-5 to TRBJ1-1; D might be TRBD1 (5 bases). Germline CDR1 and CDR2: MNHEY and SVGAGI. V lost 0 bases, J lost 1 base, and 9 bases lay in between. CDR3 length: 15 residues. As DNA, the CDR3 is TGTGCCAGCAGTTACTCCAGGGACGGGAACACTGAAGCTTTCTTT. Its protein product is CASSYSRDGNTEAFF.

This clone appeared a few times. CDR3 sequence reads: CASSLGGLAVSSTDTQYF. In DNA, the CDR3 is TGTGCCAGCAGCTTAGGGGGACTAGCGGTTTCTAGCACAGATACGCAGTATTTT. The V gene is TRBV11-2, the J gene TRBJ2-3, with TRBD2 matching 11 bases. Germline CDR1 SGHAT, CDR2 FQNNGV. Germline trimming cut 1 base from V and 0 bases from J; bases unmatched to any gene: 6. This CDR3 contains 18 residues.

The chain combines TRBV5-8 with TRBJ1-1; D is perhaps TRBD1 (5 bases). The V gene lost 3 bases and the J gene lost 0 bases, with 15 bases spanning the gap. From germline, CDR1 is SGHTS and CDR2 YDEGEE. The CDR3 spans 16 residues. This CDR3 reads CASSSAGTALNTEAFF. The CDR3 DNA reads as TGTGCCAGCAGCTCGGCCGGGACTGCCTTGAACACTGAAGCTTTCTTT. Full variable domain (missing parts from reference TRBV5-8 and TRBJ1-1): EAGVTQSPTHLIKTRGQQATLRCSPISGHTSVYWYQQALGLGLQFLLWYDEGEERNRGNFPPRFSGRQFPNYSSELNVNALELEDSALYLCASSSAGTALNTEAFFGQGTRLTVV.

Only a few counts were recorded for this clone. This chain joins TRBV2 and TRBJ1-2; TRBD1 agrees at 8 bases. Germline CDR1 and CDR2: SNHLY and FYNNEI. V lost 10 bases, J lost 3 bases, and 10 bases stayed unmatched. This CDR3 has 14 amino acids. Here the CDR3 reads CATREDRAYYGYTF. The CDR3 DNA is TGTGCCACCAGGGAGGACAGGGCCTACTATGGCTACACCTTC.

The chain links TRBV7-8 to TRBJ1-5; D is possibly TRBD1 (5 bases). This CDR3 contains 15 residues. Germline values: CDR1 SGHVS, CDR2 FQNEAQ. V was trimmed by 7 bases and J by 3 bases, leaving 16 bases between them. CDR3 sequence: CASTVMGRNNQPQHF. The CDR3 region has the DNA TGTGCCAGCACCGTAATGGGGCGGAACAATCAGCCCCAGCATTTT.

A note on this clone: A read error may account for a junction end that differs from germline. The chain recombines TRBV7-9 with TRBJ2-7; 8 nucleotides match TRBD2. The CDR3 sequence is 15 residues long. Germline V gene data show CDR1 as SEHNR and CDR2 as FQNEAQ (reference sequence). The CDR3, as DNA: TGTGCCAGCAGCCTAGCCGGGACTAGAGACTACGAGCAGTACTTC. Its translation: CASSLAGTRDYEQYF. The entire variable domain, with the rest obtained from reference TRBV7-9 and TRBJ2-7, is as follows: DTGVSQNPRHKITKRGQNVTFRCDPISEHNRLYWYRQTLGQGPEFLTYFQNEAQLEKSRLLSDRFSAERPKGSFSTLEIQRTEQGDSAMYLCASSLAGTRDYEQYFGPGTRLTVT.

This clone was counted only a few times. CDR3 residues: CASSLQGSGALTDTQYF. The CDR3 coding sequence is TGTGCCAGCAGCCTCCAAGGTAGCGGGGCCCTCACAGATACGCAGTATTTT. The chain carries TRBV7-3 and TRBJ2-3; 8 nucleotides align to TRBD2. Germline V gene sequence: CDR1 SGHTA, CDR2 FQGTGA. This CDR3 has 17 residues. After removal of 5 bases from V and 2 bases from J, the junction contained 12 bases not matched to a gene.